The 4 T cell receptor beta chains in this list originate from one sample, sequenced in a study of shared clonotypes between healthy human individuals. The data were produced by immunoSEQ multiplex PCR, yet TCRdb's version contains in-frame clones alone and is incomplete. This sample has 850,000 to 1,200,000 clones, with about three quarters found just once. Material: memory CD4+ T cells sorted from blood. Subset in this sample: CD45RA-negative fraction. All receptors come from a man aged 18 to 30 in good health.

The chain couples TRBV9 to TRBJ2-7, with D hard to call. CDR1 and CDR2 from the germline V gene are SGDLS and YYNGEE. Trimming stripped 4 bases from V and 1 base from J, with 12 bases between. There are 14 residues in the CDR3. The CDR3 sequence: CASSPRPGSYEQYF. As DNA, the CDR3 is TGTGCCAGCAGCCCACGACCGGGTTCCTACGAGCAGTACTTC.

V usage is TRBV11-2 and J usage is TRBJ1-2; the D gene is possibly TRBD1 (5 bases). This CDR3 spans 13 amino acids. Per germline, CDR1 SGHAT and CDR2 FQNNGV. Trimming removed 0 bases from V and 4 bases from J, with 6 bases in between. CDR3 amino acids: CASSLEGVYGYTF. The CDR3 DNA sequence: TGTGCCAGCAGCTTAGAGGGGGTCTATGGCTACACCTTC.

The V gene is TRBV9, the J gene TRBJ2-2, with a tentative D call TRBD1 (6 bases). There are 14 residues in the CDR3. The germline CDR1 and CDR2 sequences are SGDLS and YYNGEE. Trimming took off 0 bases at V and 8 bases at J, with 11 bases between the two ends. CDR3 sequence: CASSVEGGRGELFF. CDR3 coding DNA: TGTGCCAGCAGCGTAGAAGGGGGTAGAGGGGAGCTGTTTTTT.

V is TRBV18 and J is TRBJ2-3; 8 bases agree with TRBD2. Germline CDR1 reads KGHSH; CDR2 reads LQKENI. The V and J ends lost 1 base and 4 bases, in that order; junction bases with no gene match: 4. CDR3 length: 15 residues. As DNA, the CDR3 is TGTGCCAGCTCACCACAAGCGGGAGCTGCAGATACGCAGTATTTT. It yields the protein CASSPQAGAADTQYF.